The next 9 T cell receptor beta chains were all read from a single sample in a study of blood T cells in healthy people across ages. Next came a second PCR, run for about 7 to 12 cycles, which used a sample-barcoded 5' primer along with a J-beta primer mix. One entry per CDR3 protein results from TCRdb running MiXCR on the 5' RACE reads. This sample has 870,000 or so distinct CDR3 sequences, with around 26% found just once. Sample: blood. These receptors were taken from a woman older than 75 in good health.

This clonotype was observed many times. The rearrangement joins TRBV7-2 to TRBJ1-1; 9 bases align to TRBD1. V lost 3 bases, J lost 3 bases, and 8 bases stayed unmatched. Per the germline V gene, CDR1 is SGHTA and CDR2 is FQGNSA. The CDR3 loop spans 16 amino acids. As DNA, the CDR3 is TGTGCCAGCAGCTTCAGACCGGGACAGGGAGACACTGAAGCTTTCTTT. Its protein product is CASSFRPGQGDTEAFF.

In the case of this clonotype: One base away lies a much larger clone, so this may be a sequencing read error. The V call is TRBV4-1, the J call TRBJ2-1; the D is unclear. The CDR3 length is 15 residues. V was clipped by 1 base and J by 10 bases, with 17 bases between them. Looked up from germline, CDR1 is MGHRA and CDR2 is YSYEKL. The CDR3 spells CASSQGLDRTYEQFF. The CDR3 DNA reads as TGCGCCAGCAGCCAAGGTTTGGACCGCACCTACGAGCAGTTCTTC.

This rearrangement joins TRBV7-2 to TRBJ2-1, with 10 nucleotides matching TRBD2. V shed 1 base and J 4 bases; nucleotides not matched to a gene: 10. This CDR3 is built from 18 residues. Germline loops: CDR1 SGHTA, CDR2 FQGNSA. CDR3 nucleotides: TGTGCCAGCAGCTTAGTAGCGGGAGGCCTACAGGGGTACAATGAGCAGTTCTTC. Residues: CASSLVAGGLQGYNEQFF.

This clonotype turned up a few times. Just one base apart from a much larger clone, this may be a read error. As DNA, the CDR3 is TGCGCCAGCAGCCGAGACCAGGGGGCATGGGAGACCCAGTACTTC. It encodes CASSRDQGAWETQYF. The V and J genes are TRBV4-3 and TRBJ2-7, with 8 bases lining up with TRBD1. With the DNA end fitting TRBJ2-5 better, the J assignment may be wrong. This CDR3 contains 15 residues. From germline, CDR1 is LGHNA and CDR2 YSLEER.

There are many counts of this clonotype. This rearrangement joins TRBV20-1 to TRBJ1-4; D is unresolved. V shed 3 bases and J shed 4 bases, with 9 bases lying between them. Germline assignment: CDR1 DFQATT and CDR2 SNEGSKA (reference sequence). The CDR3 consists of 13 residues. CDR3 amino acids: CSARGGFNEKLFF. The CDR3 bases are TGCAGTGCTAGGGGCGGGTTTAATGAAAAACTGTTTTTT.

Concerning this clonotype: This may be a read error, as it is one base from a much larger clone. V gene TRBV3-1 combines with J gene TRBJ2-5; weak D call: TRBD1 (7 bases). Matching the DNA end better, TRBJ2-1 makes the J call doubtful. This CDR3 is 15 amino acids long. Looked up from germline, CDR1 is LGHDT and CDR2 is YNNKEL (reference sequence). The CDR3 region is CASSQNAGQQETQFF. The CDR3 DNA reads TGTGCCAGCAGCCAAAACGCGGGACAGCAAGAGACCCAGTTCTTC.

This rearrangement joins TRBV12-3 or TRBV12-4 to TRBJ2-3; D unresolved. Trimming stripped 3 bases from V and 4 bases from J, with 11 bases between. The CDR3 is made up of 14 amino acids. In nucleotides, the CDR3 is TGTGCCAGCAGTTTTTCTGCGAGAGCAGATACGCAGTATTTT. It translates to CASSFSARADTQYF.

The CDR3 here is CASSRTSDYADTQYF. The CDR3 DNA reads as TGTGCCAGCAGTCGGACTAGCGACTACGCAGATACGCAGTATTTT. The J gene is TRBJ2-3, the V gene TRBV12-3 or TRBV12-4; 9 bases map to TRBD2. Germline trimming cut 5 bases from V and 4 bases from J; bases unmatched to any gene: 7. This CDR3 contains 15 residues.

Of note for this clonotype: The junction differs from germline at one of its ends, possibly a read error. CDR3 bases: TGTGCCAGCAGGGAAGCGGAGGGGTCCTATGGCTACACCTTC. It is translated as CASREAEGSYGYTF. The genes are TRBV2 and TRBJ1-2; TRBD1 is a possible D gene (5 bases). The germline V gene encodes CDR1 SNHLY and CDR2 FYNNEI. This CDR3 is built from 14 residues.